A selection of T cell receptor beta chains follows, all from one sample in a study of cytomegalovirus exposure and HLA in healthy donors. This table comes from immunoSEQ multiplex PCR, and its TCRdb copy is limited to in-frame clones, with some not included. This sample yields 150,000 to 200,000 clones, of which around 75% are seen a single time; nearly 0.4% belongs to the top ten. Sequencing input: PBMCs. The receptors shown here come from a male donor in good health and CMV-seropositive. The CDR3 runs from the conserved cysteine through the conserved F or W. The D gene is left open where the match is weak. Where a row states a size, it is once, few, many or the class of an expanded clone; other rows omit it.

D: .; V: TRBV6-1; J: TRBJ2-4; size: .; DNA: TGTGCCAGCAGTGCCGAGTGGACAGATCAAAACATTCAGTACTTC; CDR3: CASSAEWTDQNIQYF
D: TRBD1; V: TRBV6-1; J: TRBJ1-4; size: .; DNA: TGTGCCAGCAGTGGGGGATGGACAGGGGCCGGACCGGGTAATGAAAAACTGTTTTTT; CDR3: CASSGGWTGAGPGNEKLFF
D: .; V: TRBV28; J: TRBJ1-2; size: .; DNA: TGTGCCAGCAGTTCCCTCGGGGAGGGGAACTATGGCTACACCTTC; CDR3: CASSSLGEGNYGYTF
D: .; V: TRBV28; J: TRBJ1-5; size: .; DNA: TGTGCCAGCAGTTTATTAGCAGGGGGCAATCAGCCCCAGCATTTT; CDR3: CASSLLAGGNQPQHF
D: TRBD1; V: TRBV7-2; J: TRBJ1-1; size: .; DNA: TGTGCCAGCAGCGTGGGAACAGGGGGACGGACTGAAGCTTTCTTT; CDR3: CASSVGTGGRTEAFF
D: .; V: TRBV7-9; J: TRBJ2-2; size: .; DNA: TGTGCCAGCAGCTTAAAAGCGGGGAACACCGGGGAGCTGTTTTTT; CDR3: CASSLKAGNTGELFF
D: TRBD2; V: TRBV14; J: TRBJ2-1; size: .; DNA: TGTGCCAGCAGCCAAGAGGCTACTAGCGGAATCTACAATGAGCAGTTCTTC; CDR3: CASSQEATSGIYNEQFF
D: .; V: TRBV6-1; J: TRBJ1-1; size: .; DNA: TGTGCCAGCAGTGAAGCGGGGGGGGGAACTGAAGCTTTCTTT; CDR3: CASSEAGGGTEAFF
D: .; V: TRBV19; J: TRBJ1-4; size: .; DNA: TGTGCCAGCTCGTCGGGTAATGAAAAACTGTTTTTT; CDR3: CASSSGNEKLFF
D: .; V: TRBV5-4; J: TRBJ2-5; size: .; DNA: TGTGCCAGCAGTGTGGTGAGGGAGGAGACCCAGTACTTC; CDR3: CASSVVREETQYF
D: .; V: TRBV18; J: TRBJ2-7; size: once; DNA: TGTGCCAGCTCACCACGGGACGGGGGAGAGCAGTACTTC; CDR3: CASSPRDGGEQYF
D: .; V: TRBV7-6; J: TRBJ2-1; size: .; DNA: TGTGCCAGCAGTCCCGCTAGCTCCTACAATGAGCAGTTCTTC; CDR3: CASSPASSYNEQFF
D: .; V: TRBV19; J: TRBJ2-2; size: .; DNA: TGTGCCATAGCTAGCGTGACCGGGGAGCTGTTTTTT; CDR3: CAIASVTGELFF
D: .; V: TRBV7-3; J: TRBJ2-1; size: .; DNA: TGTGCCAGCAGCTCACCATCGGGACAAACGCACAATGAGCAGTTCTTC; CDR3: CASSSPSGQTHNEQFF
D: TRBD2; V: TRBV19; J: TRBJ2-7; size: once; DNA: TGTGCCAGTGGCCACAGGCCTAGCGGGAGGGCCGTCGAGGTCGAGCAGTACTTC; CDR3: CASGHRPSGRAVEVEQYF
D: TRBD2; V: TRBV5-1; J: TRBJ2-1; size: .; DNA: TGCGCCAGCAGCTTGATCGGACTAGCGGGAGATCTGTACAATGAGCAGTTCTTC; CDR3: CASSLIGLAGDLYNEQFF
D: TRBD1; V: TRBV11-2; J: TRBJ1-5; size: .; DNA: TGTGCCAGCAGCGTTGACAGGGGCAATCAGCCCCAGCATTTT; CDR3: CASSVDRGNQPQHF
D: TRBD2; V: TRBV7-2; J: TRBJ2-7; size: few; DNA: TGTGCCAGCAGGTTGGGACTAGCGGGAAACTACGAGCAGTACTTC; CDR3: CASRLGLAGNYEQYF
D: .; V: TRBV7-6; J: TRBJ2-1; size: few; DNA: TGTGCCAGCAGCCTAAGGTTGGACTTGAACAATGAGCAGTTCTTC; CDR3: CASSLRLDLNNEQFF
D: .; V: TRBV7-9; J: TRBJ2-7; size: .; DNA: TGTTCCAGCAGCTCCGACATCGAGCAGTACTTC; CDR3: CSSSSDIEQYF
D: TRBD1; V: TRBV4-2; J: TRBJ2-1; size: .; DNA: TGTGCCAGCAGCCAAGCCTATACAGGGGGCGGACAAGGTGAGCAGTTCTTC; CDR3: CASSQAYTGGGQGEQFF
D: .; V: TRBV19; J: TRBJ1-5; size: .; DNA: TGTGCCAGTAGTATAAAAGCCCTAAATACTAATCAGCCCCAGCATTTT; CDR3: CASSIKALNTNQPQHF
D: TRBD1; V: TRBV19; J: TRBJ1-1; size: .; DNA: TGTGCCAGTAGTATAGGGACAGGGAAAGCTTTCTTT; CDR3: CASSIGTGKAFF
D: TRBD1; V: TRBV5-1; J: TRBJ2-7; size: .; DNA: TGCGCCAGCAGCTTGGGCGCAGGGGGCGCCTACGAGCAGTACTTC; CDR3: CASSLGAGGAYEQYF
D: .; V: TRBV7-9; J: TRBJ2-1; size: .; DNA: TGTGCCAGCAGCTCCCCCCTACCCGCAGGGGAGCAGTTCTTC; CDR3: CASSSPLPAGEQFF
D: TRBD1; V: TRBV5-5; J: TRBJ1-1; size: few; DNA: TGTGCCAGCAGCTCTTGGGACAGGCCTGAAGCTTTCTTT; CDR3: CASSSWDRPEAFF
D: TRBD2; V: TRBV15; J: TRBJ2-5; size: .; DNA: TGTGCCACCAGCAGTTGGGGGGGCCAAGAGACCCAGTACTTC; CDR3: CATSSWGGQETQYF
D: .; V: TRBV7-9; J: TRBJ2-7; size: .; DNA: TGTTCCAGCAGCCAGGGAACAGGTTACGAGCAGTACTTC; CDR3: CSSSQGTGYEQYF
D: .; V: TRBV7-9; J: TRBJ2-7; size: few; DNA: TGTGCCAGCAGCTTAGAACAGGGACCCTACGAGCAGTACTTC; CDR3: CASSLEQGPYEQYF
D: TRBD1; V: TRBV18; J: TRBJ1-4; size: .; DNA: TGTGCCAGCTCAAAGGGACAGCCTAATGAAAAACTGTTTTTT; CDR3: CASSKGQPNEKLFF
D: .; V: TRBV4-1; J: TRBJ2-7; size: .; DNA: TGCGCCAGCAGCCAAGATCCGGCCGGGACTCTCCCCCTAGGCTACGAGCAGTACTTC; CDR3: CASSQDPAGTLPLGYEQYF
D: .; V: TRBV7-2; J: TRBJ1-1; size: .; DNA: TGTGCCAGCAGCTTCGGGACAAAGGGGAACACTGAAGCTTTCTTT; CDR3: CASSFGTKGNTEAFF
D: .; V: TRBV28; J: TRBJ1-5; size: .; DNA: TGTGCCAGCAGTTTAGACCCTCGGACGGGACCCCAGCATTTT; CDR3: CASSLDPRTGPQHF
D: TRBD1; V: TRBV19; J: TRBJ1-2; size: few; DNA: TGTGCCAGTAGTATAGAACAGGGGGCGGCCCTTGGCTACACCTTC; CDR3: CASSIEQGAALGYTF
D: .; V: TRBV27; J: TRBJ2-7; size: .; DNA: TGTGCCAGCAGTTCGGTGCCCAGGGGATCCTACGAGCAGTACTTC; CDR3: CASSSVPRGSYEQYF
D: TRBD1; V: TRBV6-5; J: TRBJ1-3; size: .; DNA: TGTGCCAGCAGTACGCAGGGGGACACTGGAAACACCATATATTTT; CDR3: CASSTQGDTGNTIYF
D: .; V: TRBV6-6; J: TRBJ1-3; size: .; DNA: TGTGCCAGCAGTTACAATTCCGGGAGTGGAAACACCATATATTTT; CDR3: CASSYNSGSGNTIYF
D: .; V: TRBV21-1; J: TRBJ1-5; size: .; DNA: TGTGCCAGCAGCAAAGCCGACAGGGTGCTTTATAGCAATCAGCCCCAGCATTTT; CDR3: CASSKADRVLYSNQPQHF
D: .; V: TRBV7-3; J: TRBJ2-7; size: .; DNA: TGTGCCAGCAGCTTAACGTCCAGGTCCTCCTACGAGCAGTACTTC; CDR3: CASSLTSRSSYEQYF
D: .; V: TRBV27; J: TRBJ2-7; size: .; DNA: TGTGCCAGCAGTTTCGGACACCTCTACGAGCAGTACTTC; CDR3: CASSFGHLYEQYF
D: .; V: TRBV21-1; J: TRBJ2-1; size: .; DNA: TGTGCCAGCGCCAAGGGGGGACGACTAGCGGAGCAGTTCTTC; CDR3: CASAKGGRLAEQFF
D: .; V: TRBV27; J: TRBJ1-2; size: .; DNA: TGTGCCAGCAGTTCCCTTGGCCCAAACTATGGCTACACCTTC; CDR3: CASSSLGPNYGYTF
D: .; V: TRBV6-4; J: TRBJ1-1; size: .; DNA: TGTGCCAGCAGTGAGGCAGGGACTGAAGCTTTCTTT; CDR3: CASSEAGTEAFF
D: .; V: TRBV19; J: TRBJ1-1; size: once; DNA: TGTGCCAGTAGGCGGAGGACTGAAGCTTTCTTT; CDR3: CASRRRTEAFF
D: .; V: TRBV2; J: TRBJ2-7; size: .; DNA: TGTGCCAGCAGGGAGGGAGGGACACCCTACGAGCAGTACTTC; CDR3: CASREGGTPYEQYF
D: .; V: TRBV9; J: TRBJ1-1; size: .; DNA: TGTGCCAGCAGCGTAGGATCAGGGATGAACACTGAAGCTTTCTTT; CDR3: CASSVGSGMNTEAFF
D: .; V: TRBV28; J: TRBJ1-3; size: .; DNA: TGTGCCAGCAGTCTCCGAGGCCGTTTGGCCACCGCTGGAAACACCATATATTTT; CDR3: CASSLRGRLATAGNTIYF
D: TRBD1; V: TRBV4-3; J: TRBJ1-2; size: once; DNA: TGCGCCAGCAGCCAAGATCCGGGCAGGGGGACTGGCTACACCTTC; CDR3: CASSQDPGRGTGYTF
D: .; V: TRBV11-3; J: TRBJ2-3; size: .; DNA: TGTGCCAGCAGCTTAGTAGCCGGGGGTACAGATACGCAGTATTTT; CDR3: CASSLVAGGTDTQYF
D: .; V: TRBV28; J: TRBJ1-3; size: once; DNA: TGTGCCAGCAGTTTAAGTCCGCTGGCGGGGGACTCTGGAAACACCATATATTTT; CDR3: CASSLSPLAGDSGNTIYF